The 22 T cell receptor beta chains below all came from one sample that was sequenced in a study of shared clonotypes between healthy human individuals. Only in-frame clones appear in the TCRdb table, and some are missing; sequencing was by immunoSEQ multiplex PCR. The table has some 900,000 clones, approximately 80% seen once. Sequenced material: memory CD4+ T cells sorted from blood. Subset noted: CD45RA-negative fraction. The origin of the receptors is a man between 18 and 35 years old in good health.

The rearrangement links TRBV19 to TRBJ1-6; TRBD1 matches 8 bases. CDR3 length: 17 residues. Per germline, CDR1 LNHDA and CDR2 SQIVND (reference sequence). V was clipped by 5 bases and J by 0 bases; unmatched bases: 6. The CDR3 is CASSDRQGSSYNSPLHF. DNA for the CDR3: TGTGCCAGTAGTGACCGACAGGGGAGCTCCTATAATTCACCCCTCCACTTT.

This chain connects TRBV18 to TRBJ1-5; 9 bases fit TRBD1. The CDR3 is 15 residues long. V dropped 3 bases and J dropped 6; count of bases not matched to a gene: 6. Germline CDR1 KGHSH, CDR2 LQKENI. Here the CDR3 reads CASSPGTGNTQPQHF. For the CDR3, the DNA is TGTGCCAGCTCACCTGGGACAGGGAACACTCAGCCCCAGCATTTT.

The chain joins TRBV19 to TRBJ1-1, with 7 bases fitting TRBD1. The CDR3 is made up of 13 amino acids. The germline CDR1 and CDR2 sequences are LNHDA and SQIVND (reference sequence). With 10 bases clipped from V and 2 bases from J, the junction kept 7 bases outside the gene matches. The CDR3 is CATSGQLNTEAFF. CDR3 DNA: TGTGCCACGTCGGGACAGCTTAACACTGAAGCTTTCTTT.

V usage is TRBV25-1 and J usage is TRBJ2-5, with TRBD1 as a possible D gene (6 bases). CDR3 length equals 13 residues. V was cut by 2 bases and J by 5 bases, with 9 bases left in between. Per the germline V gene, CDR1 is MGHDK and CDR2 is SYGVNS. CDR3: CASSETGLETQYF. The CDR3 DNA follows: TGTGCCAGCAGTGAAACAGGGTTGGAGACCCAGTACTTC. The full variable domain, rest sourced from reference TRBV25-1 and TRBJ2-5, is EADIYQTPRYLVIGTGKKITLECSQTMGHDKMYWYQQDPGMELHLIHYSYGVNSTEKGDLSSESTVSRIRTEHFPLTLESARPSHTSQYLCASSETGLETQYFGPGTRLLVL.

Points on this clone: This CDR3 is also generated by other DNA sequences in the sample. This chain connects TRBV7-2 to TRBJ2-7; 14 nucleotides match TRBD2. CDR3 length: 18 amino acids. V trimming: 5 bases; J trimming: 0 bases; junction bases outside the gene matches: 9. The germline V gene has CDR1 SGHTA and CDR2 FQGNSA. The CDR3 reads CASSLRTSGGRSSYEQYF. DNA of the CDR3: TGTGCCAGCAGCCTCCGGACTAGCGGGGGGAGGAGCTCCTACGAGCAGTACTTC. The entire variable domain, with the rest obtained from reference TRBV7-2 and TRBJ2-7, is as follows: GAGVSQSPSNKVTEKGKDVELRCDPISGHTALYWYRQSLGQGLEFLIYFQGNSAPDKSGLPSDRFSAERTGGSVSTLTIQRTQQEDSAVYLCASSLRTSGGRSSYEQYFGPGTRLTVT.

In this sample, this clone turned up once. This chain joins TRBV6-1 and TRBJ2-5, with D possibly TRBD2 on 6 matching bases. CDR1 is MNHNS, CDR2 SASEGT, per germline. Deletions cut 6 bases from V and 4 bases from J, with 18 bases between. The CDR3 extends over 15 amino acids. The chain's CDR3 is CASRFAGPRGETQYF. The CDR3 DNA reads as TGTGCCAGCAGATTCGCGGGACCCAGAGGAGAGACCCAGTACTTC.

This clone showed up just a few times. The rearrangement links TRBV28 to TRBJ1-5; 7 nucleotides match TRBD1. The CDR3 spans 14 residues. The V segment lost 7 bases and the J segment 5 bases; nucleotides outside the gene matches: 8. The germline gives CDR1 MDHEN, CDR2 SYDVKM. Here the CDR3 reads CASTPGQPYQPQHF. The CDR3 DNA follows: TGTGCCAGCACCCCGGGACAGCCATATCAGCCCCAGCATTTT. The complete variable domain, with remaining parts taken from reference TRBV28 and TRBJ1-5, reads DVKVTQSSRYLVKRTGEKVFLECVQDMDHENMFWYRQDPGLGLRLIYFSYDVKMKEKGDIPEGYSVSREKKERFSLILESASTNQTSMYLCASTPGQPYQPQHFGDGTRLSIL.

The CDR3: CASSFQGAHQPQHF. The CDR3 nucleotides are TGTGCCAGCAGCTTCCAGGGGGCCCATCAGCCCCAGCATTTT. The rearrangement uses TRBV7-2 and TRBJ1-5, with 8 bases aligning to TRBD1. V was clipped by 3 bases and J by 5 bases; unmatched bases: 3. CDR1 is SGHTA, CDR2 FQGNSA, per germline. The CDR3 is 14 residues long.

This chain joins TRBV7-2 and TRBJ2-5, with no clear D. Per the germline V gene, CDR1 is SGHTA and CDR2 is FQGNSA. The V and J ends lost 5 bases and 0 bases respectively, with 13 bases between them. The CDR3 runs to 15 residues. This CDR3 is CASSLGRGYQETQYF. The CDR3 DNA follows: TGTGCCAGCAGCCTTGGGCGCGGTTACCAAGAGACCCAGTACTTC.

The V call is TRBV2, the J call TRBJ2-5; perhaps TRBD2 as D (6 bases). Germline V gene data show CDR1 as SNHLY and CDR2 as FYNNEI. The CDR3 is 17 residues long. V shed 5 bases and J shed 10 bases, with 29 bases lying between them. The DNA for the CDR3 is TGTGCCAGCAGTCGGGTACCGGAAGCGGGCGCGCTTGGTTACCAGTACTTC. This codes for CASSRVPEAGALGYQYF.

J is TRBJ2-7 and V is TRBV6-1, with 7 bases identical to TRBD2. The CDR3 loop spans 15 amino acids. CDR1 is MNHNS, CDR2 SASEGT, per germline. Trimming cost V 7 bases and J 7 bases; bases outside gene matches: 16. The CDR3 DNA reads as TGTGCCAGCACCTCAGGGAGGGAGTTGGGTGTGGAGCAGTACTTC. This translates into CASTSGRELGVEQYF.

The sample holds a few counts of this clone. The CDR3 loop is CAWSPGTEEKLFF. Here the CDR3 DNA reads TGTGCCTGGAGTCCGGGGACGGAAGAAAAACTGTTTTTT. The rearrangement links TRBV30 to TRBJ1-4; TRBD1 is a possible D gene (5 bases). This CDR3 is 13 amino acids long. Germline V gives CDR1 GTSNPN, CDR2 SVGIG (reference sequence). The V end lost 2 bases, the J end lost 8 bases, and 12 bases lay between the germline ends.

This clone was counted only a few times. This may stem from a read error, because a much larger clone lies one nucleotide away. CDR3 protein: CASSLGVNSPLHF. In DNA, the CDR3 is TGTGCCAGCAGTCTAGGGGTTAATTCACCCCTCCACTTT. The chain joins TRBV25-1 to TRBJ1-6; tentatively, D is TRBD1 (5 bases). V was shortened by 5 bases and J by 6 bases, with 8 bases between the two germline ends. Germline V gene data show CDR1 as MGHDK and CDR2 as SYGVNS. CDR3 length equals 13 residues.

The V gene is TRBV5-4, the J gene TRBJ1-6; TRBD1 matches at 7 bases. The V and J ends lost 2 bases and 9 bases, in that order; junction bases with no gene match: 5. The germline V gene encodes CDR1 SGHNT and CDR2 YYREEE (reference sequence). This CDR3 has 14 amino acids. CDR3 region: CASSFGQVSSPLHF. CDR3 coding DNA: TGTGCCAGCAGCTTTGGACAGGTTTCTTCACCCCTCCACTTT.

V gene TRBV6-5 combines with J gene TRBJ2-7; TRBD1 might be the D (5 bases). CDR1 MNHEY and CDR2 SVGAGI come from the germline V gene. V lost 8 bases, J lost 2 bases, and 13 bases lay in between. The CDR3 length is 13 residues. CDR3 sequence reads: CASSQGSTYEQYF. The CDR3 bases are TGTGCCAGCTCTCAGGGATCGACCTACGAGCAGTACTTC.

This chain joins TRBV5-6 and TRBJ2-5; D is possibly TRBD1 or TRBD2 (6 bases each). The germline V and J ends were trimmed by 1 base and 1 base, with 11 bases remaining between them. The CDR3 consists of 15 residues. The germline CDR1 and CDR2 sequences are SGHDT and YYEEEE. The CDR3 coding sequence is TGTGCCAGCAGCTTGTTTGGGGGGCCCCAAGAGACCCAGTACTTC. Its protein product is CASSLFGGPQETQYF.

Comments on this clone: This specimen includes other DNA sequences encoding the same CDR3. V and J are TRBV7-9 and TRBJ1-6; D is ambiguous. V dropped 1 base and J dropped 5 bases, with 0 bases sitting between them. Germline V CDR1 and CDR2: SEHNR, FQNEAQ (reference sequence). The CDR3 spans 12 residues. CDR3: CASSLDNSPLHF. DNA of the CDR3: TGTGCCAGCAGCTTAGATAATTCACCCCTCCACTTT. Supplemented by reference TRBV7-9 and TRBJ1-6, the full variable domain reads DTGVSQNPRHKITKRGQNVTFRCDPISEHNRLYWYRQTLGQGPEFLTYFQNEAQLEKSRLLSDRFSAERPKGSFSTLEIQRTEQGDSAMYLCASSLDNSPLHFGNGTRLTVT.

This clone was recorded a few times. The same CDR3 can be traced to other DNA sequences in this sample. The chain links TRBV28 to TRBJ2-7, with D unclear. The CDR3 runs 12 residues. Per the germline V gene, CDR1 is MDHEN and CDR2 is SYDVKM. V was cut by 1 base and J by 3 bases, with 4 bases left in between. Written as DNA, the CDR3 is TGTGCCAGCAGTTTATTAGGCTACGAGCAGTACTTC. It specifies CASSLLGYEQYF. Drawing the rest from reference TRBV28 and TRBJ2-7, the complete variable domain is DVKVTQSSRYLVKRTGEKVFLECVQDMDHENMFWYRQDPGLGLRLIYFSYDVKMKEKGDIPEGYSVSREKKERFSLILESASTNQTSMYLCASSLLGYEQYFGPGTRLTVT.

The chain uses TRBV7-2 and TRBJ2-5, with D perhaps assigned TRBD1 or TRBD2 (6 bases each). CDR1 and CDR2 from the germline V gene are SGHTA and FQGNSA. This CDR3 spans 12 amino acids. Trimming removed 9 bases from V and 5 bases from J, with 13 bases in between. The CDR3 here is CASEGGRETQYF. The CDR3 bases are TGTGCCAGTGAGGGGGGCAGGGAGACCCAGTACTTC.

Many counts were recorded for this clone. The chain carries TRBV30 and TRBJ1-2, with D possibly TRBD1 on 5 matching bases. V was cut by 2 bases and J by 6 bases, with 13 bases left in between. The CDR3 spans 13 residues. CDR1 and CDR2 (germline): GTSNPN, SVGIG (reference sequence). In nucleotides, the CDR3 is TGTGCCTGGAGTAGGGGATGGGGGGATGGCTACACCTTC. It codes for CAWSRGWGDGYTF.

The CDR3 bases are TGCAGCGTTGGCGCCGCCGGGGGAGGAACCGGGGAGCTGTTTTTT. This sequence encodes CSVGAAGGGTGELFF. The chain links TRBV29-1 to TRBJ2-2; possibly TRBD2 for D (6 bases). CDR1 and CDR2 from the germline V gene are SQVTM and ANQGSEA. With 4 bases removed from V and 5 bases from J, the gap between germline ends came to 17 bases. The length of the CDR3 is 15 residues.

CDR3 sequence reads: CATSPPRDSGELFF. DNA of the CDR3: TGTGCCACAAGTCCGCCCAGGGATTCCGGGGAGCTGTTTTTT. This chain connects TRBV6-1 to TRBJ2-2; maybe TRBD1 (5 bases). Looked up from germline, CDR1 is MNHNS and CDR2 is SASEGT. The CDR3 consists of 14 residues. V lost 10 bases and J lost 6, with 18 bases in between.